The 19 T cell receptor beta chains given below trace back to one sample, sequenced in a study of monozygotic twins with cystic fibrosis. Clones were read by immunoSEQ multiplex PCR, and TCRdb kept only the in-frame ones, dropping some. The sample comprises tens of thousands of clones, 96% of which are singletons, and about 2.5% rests with the top ten. The sample taken for sequencing was blood. These receptors were taken from a girl aged 2 to 9 with cystic fibrosis.

The rearrangement joins TRBV30 to TRBJ1-5, with D possibly being TRBD1 (6 bases). Germline CDR1 reads GTSNPN; CDR2 reads SVGIG (reference sequence). This CDR3 region has 14 residues. V was clipped by 2 bases and J by 5 bases, with 13 bases between them. CDR3 in DNA: TGTGCCTGGAGTACGGGACAACCGCATCAGCCCCAGCATTTT. As protein: CAWSTGQPHQPQHF.

V gene TRBV2 combines with J gene TRBJ1-1, with D maybe TRBD1 (5 bases). The CDR3 length is 14 residues. The germline V and J ends were trimmed by 6 bases and 4 bases, with 15 bases remaining between them. From germline, CDR1 is SNHLY and CDR2 FYNNEI. Here the CDR3 reads CASSASWGVTEAFF. The CDR3, as DNA: TGTGCCAGCAGCGCGTCCTGGGGGGTCACTGAAGCTTTCTTT.

The J gene is TRBJ1-5, the V gene TRBV6-1; unclear D gene. This CDR3 contains 17 residues. Germline CDR1 is MNHNS and CDR2 is SASEGT. The ends were cut back, 3 bases at V and 3 bases at J, with 18 bases in the middle. CDR3 protein: CASSEFPATVANQPQHF. CDR3 nucleotides: TGTGCCAGCAGTGAGTTCCCAGCCACGGTAGCCAATCAGCCCCAGCATTTT.

V and J are TRBV7-9 and TRBJ2-1, with 8 nucleotides matching TRBD2. V was pared by 3 bases and J by 3 bases, with 1 base of the junction left unmatched. This CDR3 region has 14 residues. Germline V CDR1 and CDR2: SEHNR, FQNEAQ (reference sequence). In DNA, the CDR3 is TGTGCCAGCAGCTTCGCGGGAGGCTACAATGAGCAGTTCTTC. It is translated as CASSFAGGYNEQFF.

The chain combines TRBV4-1 with TRBJ1-1, with no clear D. The CDR3 loop spans 15 amino acids. V lost 0 bases and J lost 3, with 11 bases in between. CDR1 and CDR2 from the germline V gene are MGHRA and YSYEKL. The chain's CDR3 is CASSQENPGDTEAFF. CDR3 in DNA: TGCGCCAGCAGCCAAGAAAACCCTGGGGACACTGAAGCTTTCTTT.

The V gene is TRBV7-9, the J gene TRBJ2-7; D not resolved. From germline, CDR1 is SEHNR and CDR2 FQNEAQ (reference sequence). Trimming stripped 1 base from V and 2 bases from J, with 6 bases between. CDR3 size: 13 residues. The CDR3 sequence is CASSLGVTYEQYF. The CDR3 nucleotides are TGTGCCAGCAGCTTAGGGGTAACCTACGAGCAGTACTTC.

V is TRBV11-3 and J is TRBJ2-7; 15 nucleotides agree with TRBD2. The CDR3 spans 16 residues. Germline values: CDR1 SGHNT, CDR2 YENEEA. The J segment lost 4 bases and the V segment lost 4 bases, leaving 5 bases of the junction unmatched. CDR3 coding DNA: TGTGCCAGCAGCTCGGGACTAGCGGGAGGTTCTTACGAGCAGTACTTC. Translating it yields CASSSGLAGGSYEQYF.

The V and J genes are TRBV10-2 and TRBJ2-5; D is uncertain. CDR1 and CDR2 from the germline V gene are WSHSY and SAAADI. V was trimmed by 11 bases and J by 6 bases, leaving 19 bases between them. The CDR3 consists of 13 residues. DNA of the CDR3: TGCGCCTCCGCCGGGTCCTCCTTCCAGACCCAGTACTTC. This sequence encodes CASAGSSFQTQYF.

The chain employs TRBV18 and TRBJ2-7, with 9 bases aligning to TRBD1. Germline CDR1 is KGHSH and CDR2 is LQKENI. Trimming removed 6 bases from V and 7 bases from J; junction bases left unmatched: 19. CDR3 length: 17 amino acids. This CDR3 reads CASSRSLGQGREREQYF. In DNA, the CDR3 is TGTGCCAGCTCCCGCTCACTTGGACAGGGGCGAGAGAGGGAGCAGTACTTC.

This clone was recorded once. The rearrangement links TRBV7-9 to TRBJ2-1; 7 positions match TRBD2. This CDR3 is 15 amino acids long. Germline V gene sequence: CDR1 SEHNR, CDR2 FQNEAQ (reference sequence). V lost 4 bases to trimming and J lost 7 bases; unmatched junction nucleotides: 10. The CDR3 loop reads CASSSYMRERNEQFF. CDR3 nucleotide sequence: TGTGCCAGCAGCTCGTATATGCGGGAGAGGAATGAGCAGTTCTTC.

This chain joins TRBV27 and TRBJ1-4; tentative D call: TRBD1 (5 bases). V gave up 6 bases and J gave up 7 bases, with 15 bases separating them. CDR1 MNHEY and CDR2 SMNVEV come from the germline V gene (reference sequence). This CDR3 comprises 14 residues. This chain's CDR3 is CASRLSGRLEKLFF. CDR3 coding DNA: TGTGCCAGCAGGCTTTCGGGACGCCTTGAAAAACTGTTTTTT.

This chain links TRBV11-3 with TRBJ2-1; TRBD1 matches at 9 bases. Per the germline V gene, CDR1 is SGHNT and CDR2 is YENEEA. J gave up 6 bases and V 0 bases, and 9 bases lay outside the gene matches. The CDR3 runs 17 residues. In DNA form, the CDR3 reads TGTGCCAGCAGCTTAGAGACCGGGACAGGGAATGCCAATGAGCAGTTCTTC. This translates into CASSLETGTGNANEQFF.

V and J are TRBV5-5 and TRBJ2-5; 14 bases match TRBD2. The CDR3 covers 17 residues. The V and J ends lost 0 bases and 4 bases, in that order; junction bases with no gene match: 5. Germline V gives CDR1 SGHKS, CDR2 YYEKEE (reference sequence). The CDR3 is CASSLVGTSGSLETQYF. In DNA form, the CDR3 reads TGTGCCAGCAGCTTGGTGGGGACTAGCGGGAGTCTAGAGACCCAGTACTTC.

The chain couples TRBV2 to TRBJ2-7; 15 nucleotides line up with TRBD2. CDR3 length: 21 residues. Trimming took 2 bases from V and 0 from J; bases not matched to a gene: 14. CDR1 and CDR2 from the germline V gene are SNHLY and FYNNEI. CDR3 region: CASSERGGGLAGGQSSYEQYF. The DNA of the CDR3 is TGTGCCAGCAGTGAAAGGGGCGGGGGACTAGCGGGAGGACAGAGCTCCTACGAGCAGTACTTC.

A remark on this clone: The junction departs from the called germline gene at one end, perhaps through a read error. This rearrangement joins TRBV2 to TRBJ2-7; 12 bases line up with TRBD2. Germline V CDR1 and CDR2: SNHLY, FYNNEI. The CDR3 runs to 13 residues. CDR3 nucleotides: TGTGCCAGCAGTGAGGTCCTAGCGGGAGGGTCACGCTTC. Translated, it gives CASSEVLAGGSRF.

The chain joins TRBV28 to TRBJ1-1, with D uncertain. The V end lost 6 bases, the J end lost 5 bases, and 10 bases lay between the germline ends. Germline lookup yields CDR1 MDHEN and CDR2 SYDVKM. This CDR3 comprises 12 residues. The CDR3 region is CASSPRVTEAFF. For the CDR3, the DNA is TGTGCCAGCAGCCCACGGGTGACTGAAGCTTTCTTT.

The genes are TRBV7-9 and TRBJ2-1, with unresolved D. This CDR3 contains 15 residues. Germline CDR1 is SEHNR and CDR2 is FQNEAQ (reference sequence). V was trimmed by 1 base and J by 9 bases, leaving 16 bases between them. CDR3 DNA: TGTGCCAGCAGCTTAGGCTCTAACCCGACCAGTGAGCAGTTCTTC. It is translated as CASSLGSNPTSEQFF.

This chain uses TRBV4-1 with TRBJ2-7; either TRBD1 or TRBD2 may supply D (6 bases each). This CDR3 comprises 16 residues. Germline CDR1 and CDR2: MGHRA and YSYEKL. V lost 1 base and J 3 bases, leaving 16 bases between the germline ends. CDR3: CASSQVFAGHYYEQYF. The CDR3 region has the DNA TGCGCCAGCAGCCAAGTTTTTGCGGGACACTACTACGAGCAGTACTTC.

This chain connects TRBV6-5 to TRBJ1-2; D is unresolved. Germline V gene lookup returns CDR1 MNHEY and CDR2 SVGAGI. This CDR3 contains 13 residues. Trimming shortened V by 0 bases and J by 7 bases, and 9 bases separated the two germline ends. The CDR3 DNA is TGTGCCAGCAGTTACTCGACAATAGGTGGCTACACCTTC. This sequence encodes CASSYSTIGGYTF.